This T cell receptor beta chain was sequenced during a study of T cells in women clearing cervical HPV infection. A word on this clone: Sequencing ends 3 residues short of the CDR3 end; the germline J gene provides the rest.

Germline V gene lookup returns CDR1 GTSNPN and CDR2 SVGIG (reference sequence). The CDR3 is 13 amino acids. V gave up 5 bases and J gave up 1 base, with 11 bases separating them. The data were produced by immunoSEQ multiplex PCR, yet TCRdb's version contains in-frame clones alone and is incomplete. The table lists about 25,000 clones. The source of this sequence is a woman aged 18-70 years with a cervical HPV16 infection that either progressed to CIN3+ or cleared (not recorded which). Sequencing was carried out using blood buffy coat. V gene TRBV30 combines with J gene TRBJ1-1; D is possibly TRBD1 (6 bases). The CDR3 loop is CAWGDRWNTEAFF. CDR3 bases read: TGTGCCTGGGGTGACAGGTGGAACACTGAA. Full variable domain (missing parts from reference TRBV30 and TRBJ1-1): SQTIHQWPATLVQPVGSPLSLECTVEGTSNPNLYWYRQAAGRGLQLLFYSVGIGQISSEVPQNLSASRPQDRQFILSSKKLLLSDSGFYLCAWGDRWNTEAFFGQGTRLTVV.